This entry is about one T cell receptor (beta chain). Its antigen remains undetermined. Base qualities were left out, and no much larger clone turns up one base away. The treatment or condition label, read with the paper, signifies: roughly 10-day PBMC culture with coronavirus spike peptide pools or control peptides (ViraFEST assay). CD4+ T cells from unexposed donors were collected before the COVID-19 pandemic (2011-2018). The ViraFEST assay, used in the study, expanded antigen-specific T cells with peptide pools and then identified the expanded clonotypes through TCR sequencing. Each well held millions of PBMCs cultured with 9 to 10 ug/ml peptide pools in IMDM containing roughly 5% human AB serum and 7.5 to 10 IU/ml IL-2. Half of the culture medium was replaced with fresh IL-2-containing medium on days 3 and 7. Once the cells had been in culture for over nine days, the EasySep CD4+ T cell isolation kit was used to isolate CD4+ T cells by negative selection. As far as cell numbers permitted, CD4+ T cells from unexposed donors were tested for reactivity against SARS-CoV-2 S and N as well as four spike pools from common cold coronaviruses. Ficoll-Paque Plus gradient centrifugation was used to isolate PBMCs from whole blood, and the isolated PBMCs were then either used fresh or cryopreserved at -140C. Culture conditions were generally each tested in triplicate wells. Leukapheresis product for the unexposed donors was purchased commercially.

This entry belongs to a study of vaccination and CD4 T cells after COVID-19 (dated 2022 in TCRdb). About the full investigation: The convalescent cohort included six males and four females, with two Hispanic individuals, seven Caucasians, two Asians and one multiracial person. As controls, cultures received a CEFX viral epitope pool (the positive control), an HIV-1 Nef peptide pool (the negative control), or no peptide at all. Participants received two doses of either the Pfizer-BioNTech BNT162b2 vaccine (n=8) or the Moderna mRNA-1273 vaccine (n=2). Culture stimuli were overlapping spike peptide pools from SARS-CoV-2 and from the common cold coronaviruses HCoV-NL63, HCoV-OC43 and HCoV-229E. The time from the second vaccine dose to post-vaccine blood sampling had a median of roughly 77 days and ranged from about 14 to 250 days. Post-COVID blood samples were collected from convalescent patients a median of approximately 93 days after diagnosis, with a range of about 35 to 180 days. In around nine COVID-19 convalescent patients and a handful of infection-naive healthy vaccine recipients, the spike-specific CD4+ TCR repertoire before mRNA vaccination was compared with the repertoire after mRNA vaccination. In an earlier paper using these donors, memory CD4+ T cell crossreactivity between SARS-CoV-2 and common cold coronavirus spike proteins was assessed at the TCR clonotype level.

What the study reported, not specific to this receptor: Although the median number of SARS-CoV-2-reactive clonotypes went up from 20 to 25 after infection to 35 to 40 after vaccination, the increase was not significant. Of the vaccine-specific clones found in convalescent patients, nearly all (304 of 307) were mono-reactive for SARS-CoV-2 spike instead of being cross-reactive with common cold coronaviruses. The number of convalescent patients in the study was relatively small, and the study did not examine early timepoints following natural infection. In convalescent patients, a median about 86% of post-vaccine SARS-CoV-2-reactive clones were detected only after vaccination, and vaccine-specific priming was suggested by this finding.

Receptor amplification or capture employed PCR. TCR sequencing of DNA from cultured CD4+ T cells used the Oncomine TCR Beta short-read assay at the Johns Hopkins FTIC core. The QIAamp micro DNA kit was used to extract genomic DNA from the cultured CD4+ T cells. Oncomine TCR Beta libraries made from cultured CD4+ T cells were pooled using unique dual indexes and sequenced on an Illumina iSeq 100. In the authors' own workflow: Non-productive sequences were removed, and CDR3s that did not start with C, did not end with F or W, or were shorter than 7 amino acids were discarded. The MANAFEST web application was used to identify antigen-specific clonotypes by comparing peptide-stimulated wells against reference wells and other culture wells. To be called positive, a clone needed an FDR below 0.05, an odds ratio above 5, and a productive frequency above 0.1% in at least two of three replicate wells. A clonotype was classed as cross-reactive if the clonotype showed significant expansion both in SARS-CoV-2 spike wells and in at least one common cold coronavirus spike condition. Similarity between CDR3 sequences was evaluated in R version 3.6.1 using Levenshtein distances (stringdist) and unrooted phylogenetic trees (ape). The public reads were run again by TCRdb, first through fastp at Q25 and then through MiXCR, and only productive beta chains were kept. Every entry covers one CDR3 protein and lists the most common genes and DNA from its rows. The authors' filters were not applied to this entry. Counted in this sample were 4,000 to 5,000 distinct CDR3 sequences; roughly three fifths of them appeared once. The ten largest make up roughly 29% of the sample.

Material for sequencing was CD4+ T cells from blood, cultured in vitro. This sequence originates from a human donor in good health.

The CDR3 here reads CASRRGGDTGELFF. The DNA is TGTGCCAGTAGGCGGGGGGGCGACACCGGGGAGCTGTTTTTT. Rearrangement joined TRBV19 to TRBJ2-2; 9 junctional bases match TRBD2. From the cysteine up to the phenylalanine, the CDR3 has a length of 14 residues. The sequence is cut down to CDR3 DNA, 42 bases in frame from base 1. V loses 6 bases at its end and J loses 3 bases; junction bases beyond the gene matches: 2. CDR1 and CDR2, per the germline V gene (reference sequence), are LNHDA and SQIVND.